This T cell receptor (beta chain) is drawn from a study of blood T cell repertoires in COVID-19. Study summary: Donors in the United States, Italy and Spain gave samples during acute or convalescent COVID-19.

Followed longitudinally, the Seattle patients had been enrolled during active infection. In the authors' methods: Estimated nucleated cell counts came from reference gene primer amplification. Using immunoSEQ multiplex PCR, the repertoire was profiled, and TCRdb retains in-frame clones only, with some absent. V and J calls and clone size are copied from that table; D and trimming were computed from the DNA. Seen here are 300,000 to 400,000 clones, about 90% observed once, and the top ten hold about 2.5%. Germline V CDR1 and CDR2: SGHKS, YYEKEE (reference sequence). The CDR3 loop spans 17 amino acids. The ends lost 4 bases at V and 9 bases at J; junction bases unmatched: 17.

The chain carries TRBV5-5 and TRBJ2-1, with 9 bases aligning to TRBD1. The receptor comes from a woman aged 55 to 70 with COVID-19, enrolled during active disease. The sequencing input was peripheral blood. CDR3 amino acids: CASSLAIGTGSDFEQFF. CDR3 nucleotides: TGTGCCAGCAGCCTGGCTATTGGGACAGGGTCAGACTTTGAGCAGTTCTTC.